These 3 T cell receptor beta chains were all obtained from the same sample, sequenced in a study of T cell changes during pregnancy in multiple sclerosis. Profiled with immunoSEQ multiplex PCR; TCRdb holds only in-frame clones, not every one. The table lists about 100,000 clones, roughly nine tenths of them singletons, with approximately 1.2% in the top ten. The specimen comprised peripheral blood, sampled in the second trimester of pregnancy. The receptors come from a female donor with multiple sclerosis, enrolled in a pregnancy study.

V is TRBV5-4 and J is TRBJ2-7; unclear D gene. V lost 2 bases and J 6 bases, leaving 12 bases between the germline ends. Germline values: CDR1 SGHNT, CDR2 YYREEE (reference sequence). The CDR3 covers 13 residues. The CDR3 DNA reads TGTGCCAGCAGCTTTAGTGATGAGTTCGAGCAGTACTTC. Its protein product is CASSFSDEFEQYF. The full variable domain, with the rest looked up from reference TRBV5-4 and TRBJ2-7, is ETGVTQSPTHLIKTRGQQVTLRCSSQSGHNTVSWYQQALGQGPQFIFQYYREEENGRGNFPPRFSGLQFPNYSSELNVNALELDDSALYLCASSFSDEFEQYFGPGTRLTVT.

The rearrangement uses TRBV19 and TRBJ2-3; 9 bases are shared with TRBD2. The germline gives CDR1 LNHDA, CDR2 SQIVND (reference sequence). The CDR3 runs to 19 residues. The V and J ends lost 5 bases and 3 bases, in that order; junction bases with no gene match: 18. The CDR3 DNA is TGTGCCAGTAGTTCCCGGTCGAGCGGGAGGCCCCGTATAACAGATACGCAGTATTTT. This codes for CASSSRSSGRPRITDTQYF.

The chain combines TRBV15 with TRBJ1-6; 9 nucleotides line up with TRBD1. Germline V gene data show CDR1 as LNHNV and CDR2 as YYDKDF (reference sequence). This CDR3 is built from 18 residues. V lost 1 base and J lost 7; bases outside the gene matches: 11. CDR3 coding DNA: TGTGCCACCAGCAGAGTCCTCCCGGGACAGGGAAGGAATTCACCCCTCCACTTT. It is translated as CATSRVLPGQGRNSPLHF.